Below are 31 T cell receptor beta chains sequenced from a single sample in a study of T cells in Graves' hyperthyroidism and ophthalmopathy (dated by TCRdb to about 2019). Library method: multiplex PCR. The sequencer was an Illumina HiSeq 2000. The TCR beta CDR3 regions were amplified from RNA transcripts. A first-round RT-PCR of the TCR CDR3 used the HTBI primer set with the Qiagen OneStep RT-PCR kit. In TCRdb, the public reads were trimmed at Q25 with fastp and aligned with MiXCR, with productive beta chains retained. Each entry is one CDR3 protein sequence, shown with its most common DNA and genes. The sample includes some 600,000 distinct CDR3 sequences, with roughly 50% observed a single time. The ten largest clones take up approximately 8.2% of the sample. The specimen was peripheral blood or thyroid tissue (not recorded which). The source of these receptors is a woman aged 18-29 years with Graves' hyperthyroidism. Donor details come from another sample of the same person, matched by shared clones.

The chain has TRBV7-8 and TRBJ1-4; TRBD1 matches at 9 bases. The V and J ends lost 5 bases and 4 bases, in that order; junction bases with no gene match: 2. CDR1 is SGHVS and CDR2 is FQNEAQ in the germline V gene. The CDR3 has 14 amino acids. In DNA form, the CDR3 reads TGTGCCAGCAGCGGGACAGGGAATAATGAAAAACTGTTTTTT. Protein product: CASSGTGNNEKLFF. Looking up the rest from reference TRBV7-8 and TRBJ1-4 gives the full variable domain: GAGVSQSPRYKVAKRGQDVALRCDPISGHVSLFWYQQALGQGPEFLTYFQNEAQLDKSGLPSDRFFAERPEGSVSTLKIQRTQQEDSAVYLCASSGTGNNEKLFFGSGTQLSVL.

Note on this clonotype: Mismatch with germline at one junction end may stem from a read error. This chain joins TRBV29-1 and TRBJ1-1, with 8 nucleotides matching TRBD1. The CDR3 runs to 9 residues. Germline V gene sequence: CDR1 SQVTM, CDR2 ANQGSEA. In nucleotides, the CDR3 is TGCAGCGTCCGACAGGGGACACTCTTT. It is translated as CSVRQGTLF.

This clonotype was seen many times. This sequence joins TRBV24-1 and TRBJ1-1; D is unresolved. Per germline, CDR1 KGHDR and CDR2 SFDVKD. The length of the CDR3 is 12 residues. Trimming pared 5 bases from V and 3 bases from J, leaving 6 bases between. In nucleotides, the CDR3 is TGTGCCACCAGTGGGTCAGACACTGAAGCTTTCTTT. Its translation: CATSGSDTEAFF.

The chain couples TRBV19 to TRBJ2-7; D possibly matches TRBD1 or TRBD2 (5 bases each). V dropped 9 bases and J dropped 7 bases, with 28 bases sitting between them. The germline V gene has CDR1 LNHDA and CDR2 SQIVND (reference sequence). This CDR3 spans 16 amino acids. CDR3 loop: CASSFWGRDAPWEQYF. The CDR3 coding sequence is TGTGCCAGCAGCTTTTGGGGACGGGACGCCCCGTGGGAGCAGTACTTC.

The chain recombines TRBV24-1 with TRBJ1-5; D unclear. The CDR3 loop spans 16 amino acids. V lost 11 bases to trimming and J lost 5 bases, with 24 bases between them. CDR1 KGHDR and CDR2 SFDVKD come from the germline V gene. Written as DNA, the CDR3 is TGTGCCAGTAGTATGGGAGGGCCAGGTAAGGATCAGCCCCAGCATTTT. The encoded protein is CASSMGGPGKDQPQHF.

The chain couples TRBV10-3 to TRBJ1-3, with D hard to call. Per germline, CDR1 ENHRY and CDR2 SYGVKD. CDR3 length: 14 residues. With 0 bases removed from V and 4 bases from J, the gap between germline ends came to 7 bases. The CDR3 DNA follows: TGTGCCATCAGTGAGTCCGGGCAGGGAAACACCATATATTTT. Amino acid sequence: CAISESGQGNTIYF.

The rearrangement uses TRBV25-1 and TRBJ1-2; D is ambiguous. This CDR3 contains 14 residues. Trimming took 8 bases from V and 8 from J, leaving 21 bases between them. Germline loops: CDR1 MGHDK, CDR2 SYGVNS. CDR3 coding DNA: TGTGCCAGCCAAGAGCGGACTTACAATGTGGGCTACACCTTC. Translated: CASQERTYNVGYTF.

The chain employs TRBV20-1 and TRBJ1-6; unclear D gene. Germline V CDR1 and CDR2: DFQATT, SNEGSKA (reference sequence). The length of the CDR3 is 14 residues. Deletions cut 1 base from V and 7 bases from J, with 11 bases between. The CDR3 nucleotides read TGCAGTGCTAGAGTCTCGCTCGGGAATTCACCCCTCCACTTT. Protein: CSARVSLGNSPLHF.

This chain joins TRBV11-1 and TRBJ2-5; 8 nucleotides agree with TRBD2. CDR3 length: 15 amino acids. The germline gives CDR1 SGHAT, CDR2 FQDESV (reference sequence). The V and J ends lost 4 bases and 7 bases, in that order; junction bases with no gene match: 11. CDR3 region: CASSSDYSGTGTQYF. The CDR3, as DNA: TGTGCCAGCAGCTCGGACTATAGCGGGACGGGGACCCAGTACTTC.

This clonotype was recorded once. The genes are TRBV7-2 and TRBJ1-1, with TRBD1 as a possible D gene (5 bases). Trimming stripped 6 bases from V and 4 bases from J, with 12 bases between. The length of the CDR3 is 13 residues. The germline V gene has CDR1 SGHTA and CDR2 FQGNSA. CDR3 nucleotides: TGTGCCAGCAGTGAGGGGTTGAGCACTGAAGCTTTCTTT. Amino acids: CASSEGLSTEAFF.

As to this clonotype: This could be a read error, since a much larger clone is one nucleotide away. The chain combines TRBV29-1 with TRBJ1-1; the match to TRBD1 covers 8 bases. The CDR3 sequence is 13 residues long. The germline gives CDR1 SQVTM, CDR2 ANQGSEA. The CDR3 coding sequence is TGCAGCGTGGAGACAGGGGAGAACACTGGAGCTTTCTTT. Its translation: CSVETGENTGAFF. The full variable domain, rest sourced from reference TRBV29-1 and TRBJ1-1, is SAVISQKPSRDICQRGTSLTIQCQVDSQVTMMFWYRQQPGQSLTLIATANQGSEATYESGFVIDKFPISRPNLTFSTLTVSNMSPEDSSIYLCSVETGENTGAFFGQGTRLTVV.

This clonotype was seen more than once but under ten times. CDR3 DNA sequence: TGTGCCATCAGTGAGAACAGTAGGAGAACTGAAGCTTTCTTT. Translating it yields CAISENSRRTEAFF. The gene calls are TRBV10-3 and TRBJ1-1; D is unresolved. V lost 2 bases and J 5 bases, leaving 12 bases between the germline ends. The CDR3 sequence is 14 residues long. Germline-derived CDR1 and CDR2 are ENHRY and SYGVKD.

This clonotype was found a few times. This chain uses TRBV20-1 with TRBJ1-5; TRBD1 might be the D (5 bases). Trimming shortened V by 0 bases and J by 2 bases, and 14 bases separated the two germline ends. Germline loops: CDR1 DFQATT, CDR2 SNEGSKA (reference sequence). This CDR3 is 16 amino acids long. CDR3 in DNA: TGCAGTGCTAGAGACGGAGGGGCGAAAGGCAATCAGCCCCAGCATTTT. Translation gives CSARDGGAKGNQPQHF.

This clonotype was seen only once. The J gene is TRBJ1-5, the V gene TRBV20-1, with D unclear. Germline CDR1 reads DFQATT; CDR2 reads SNEGSKA (reference sequence). This CDR3 is built from 13 residues. V was shortened by 3 bases and J by 3 bases, with 9 bases between the two germline ends. DNA of the CDR3: TGCAGTGCTAGTTGGGCCCTCAATCAGCCCCAGCATTTT. Its translation is CSASWALNQPQHF.

Of note for this clonotype: One end of the junction varies from germline; a read error may be responsible. The V and J genes are TRBV10-3 and TRBJ2-6; D not certain. The germline V gene has CDR1 ENHRY and CDR2 SYGVKD. The CDR3 has 15 amino acids. CDR3 coding DNA: TGTGCCAGCAGTTACTATGGCTCTGGGGCCAACGTCCTGACTTTC. It translates to CASSYYGSGANVLTF.

This clonotype was observed a few times. The chain is built from TRBV5-1 and TRBJ2-7; perhaps TRBD1 as D (5 bases). The V end lost 4 bases, the J end lost 0 bases, and 14 bases lay between the germline ends. The CDR3 extends over 15 amino acids. Germline lookup yields CDR1 SGHRS and CDR2 YFSETQ. Written as DNA, the CDR3 is TGCGCCAGCAGCGAGGACACTTCGGCCTCCTACGAGCAGTACTTC. It specifies CASSEDTSASYEQYF.

The sample holds many counts of this clonotype. V is TRBV2 and J is TRBJ1-2, with D unresolved. CDR3 size: 11 residues. In germline, CDR1 is SNHLY, CDR2 FYNNEI. Between the trimmed V and J ends, which lost 6 bases and 9 bases, there was a span of 11 bases. The CDR3 sequence: CASRSARSYTF. CDR3 sequence (DNA): TGTGCCAGCAGGTCAGCCCGCAGCTACACCTTC.

This chain connects TRBV7-9 to TRBJ1-2; weak D call: TRBD1 (5 bases). This CDR3 contains 14 residues. Trimming removed 3 bases at V and 2 bases at J, with 10 bases between. CDR1 and CDR2 from the germline V gene are SEHNR and FQNEAQ (reference sequence). The CDR3 sequence: CASSFGQRNYGYTF. In DNA, the CDR3 is TGTGCCAGCAGCTTTGGACAAAGGAACTATGGCTACACCTTC.

This clonotype was found a few times. The chain couples TRBV10-2 to TRBJ1-5; D gene ambiguous. Trimming stripped 10 bases from V and 3 bases from J, with 13 bases between. CDR3 length: 13 amino acids. Looked up from germline, CDR1 is WSHSY and CDR2 is SAAADI. The CDR3 protein is CATKDGNNQPQHF. In DNA, the CDR3 is TGCGCCACCAAAGACGGAAACAATCAGCCCCAGCATTTT.

A note on this clonotype: Just one base apart from a much larger clone, this may be a read error. The V call is TRBV14, the J call TRBJ1-4; 8 nucleotides match TRBD1. The CDR3 length is 14 residues. V dropped 4 bases and J dropped 5; count of bases not matched to a gene: 3. CDR1 and CDR2 (germline): SGHDN, FVKESK. This CDR3 reads CASSRDRLNEKLFF. The CDR3 region has the DNA TGTGCCAGCAGCCGGGACAGGCTCAATGAAAAACTGTTTTTT.

A note on this clonotype: One junction end does not reproduce the germline sequence, and a read error may be involved. The rearrangement joins TRBV7-2 to TRBJ2-5; 9 bases align to TRBD2. This CDR3 has 15 amino acids. Germline V gene lookup returns CDR1 SGHTA and CDR2 FQGNSA. CDR3 amino acids: CASSLGLAGVETEYF. In nucleotides, the CDR3 is TGTGCTAGCAGCTTAGGCTTAGCGGGAGTGGAGACCGAGTACTTC.

On this clonotype: A much larger clone lies one base from this, so it may be a read error. The genes are TRBV7-2 and TRBJ2-5, with no clear D. This CDR3 spans 13 amino acids. Germline values: CDR1 SGHTA, CDR2 FQGNSA. For the CDR3, the DNA is TGTGCCAGCAGCTTAGTTCTCCGAGAGAGCCAGTACTTC. Protein: CASSLVLRESQYF.

This clonotype was picked up many times. The V gene is TRBV6-6, the J gene TRBJ1-6; weak D call: TRBD1 (5 bases). The CDR3 is made up of 14 amino acids. Trimming pared 2 bases from V and 7 bases from J, leaving 9 bases between. CDR1 and CDR2 from the germline V gene are MNHNY and SVGAGI (reference sequence). For the CDR3, the DNA is TGTGCCAGCAGTTACCGTGGGGGGAATTCACCCCTCCACTTT. Encoded protein: CASSYRGGNSPLHF.

This chain links TRBV25-1 with TRBJ1-5, with D tentatively TRBD1 (5 bases). The V gene lost 5 bases and the J gene lost 7 bases, with 15 bases spanning the gap. Germline CDR1 and CDR2: MGHDK and SYGVNS. This CDR3 has 14 amino acids. CDR3 sequence reads: CASSYAAGRQPQHF. As DNA, the CDR3 is TGTGCCAGCAGTTACGCGGCAGGGCGACAGCCCCAGCATTTT. The variable domain in full, with the rest retrieved from reference TRBV25-1 and TRBJ1-5, is EADIYQTPRYLVIGTGKKITLECSQTMGHDKMYWYQQDPGMELHLIHYSYGVNSTEKGDLSSESTVSRIRTEHFPLTLESARPSHTSQYLCASSYAAGRQPQHFGDGTRLSIL.

There are many counts of this clonotype. At one end, the junction sequence differs from germline, possibly due to a read error. V gene TRBV2 combines with J gene TRBJ2-7; TRBD2 aligns across 8 bases. CDR3 size: 11 residues. CDR1 and CDR2 (germline): SNHLY, FYNNEI. This CDR3 is CASSEGLREDF. The CDR3 region has the DNA TGTGCCAGCAGTGAAGGTCTGCGGGAGGACTTC.

This clonotype showed up just a few times. The chain links TRBV5-1 to TRBJ1-2, with 8 bases identical to TRBD1. Germline V gives CDR1 SGHRS, CDR2 YFSETQ. The trim removed 2 bases at V and 6 bases at J, leaving 6 bases unmatched. The CDR3 runs 14 residues. The CDR3 sequence: CASSFGQGADGYTF. DNA for the CDR3: TGCGCCAGCAGCTTTGGTCAGGGGGCGGATGGCTACACCTTC.

This sequence joins TRBV29-1 and TRBJ2-3; no clear D. Trimming removed 5 bases at V and 2 bases at J, with 8 bases between. The germline V gene has CDR1 SQVTM and CDR2 ANQGSEA. The CDR3 totals 12 residues. CDR3 DNA: TGCAGCGTTCACAAGCACACAGATACGCAGTATTTT. As protein: CSVHKHTDTQYF.

The chain links TRBV9 to TRBJ1-2; D is ambiguous. The length of the CDR3 is 14 residues. Trimming left V 0 bases short and J 2 bases short, with 8 bases between. The germline V gene encodes CDR1 SGDLS and CDR2 YYNGEE. Here the CDR3 reads CASSVEPGNYGYTF. The CDR3 DNA follows: TGTGCCAGCAGCGTAGAGCCGGGAAACTATGGCTACACCTTC. Together with reference TRBV9 and TRBJ1-2, the CDR3 gives the full variable domain: DSGVTQTPKHLITATGQRVTLRCSPRSGDLSVYWYQQSLDQGLQFLIQYYNGEERAKGNILERFSAQQFPDLHSELNLSSLELGDSALYFCASSVEPGNYGYTFGSGTRLTVV.

This clonotype appeared a few times. As DNA, the CDR3 is TGTGCCAGCAGTAAACGAGGGGGGGTGGGTGGCTACACCTTC. Encoded protein: CASSKRGGVGGYTF. The chain links TRBV25-1 to TRBJ1-2; D might be TRBD1 (6 bases). Germline assignment: CDR1 MGHDK and CDR2 SYGVNS. The CDR3 sequence is 14 residues long. V lost 5 bases, J lost 7 bases, and 17 bases lay in between.

This clonotype came up a few times. V and J are TRBV25-1 and TRBJ2-7; D unresolved. The ends were cut back, 10 bases at V and 6 bases at J, with 19 bases in the middle. The CDR3 covers 13 residues. Germline V gene lookup returns CDR1 MGHDK and CDR2 SYGVNS. Written as DNA, the CDR3 is TGTGCCAATCCACCGGCGCACTCCCGCGAGCAGTACTTC. It specifies CANPPAHSREQYF.

This clonotype was observed at least ten times. The chain joins TRBV10-3 to TRBJ2-7, with D possibly matching TRBD1 (6 bases). Between the trimmed V and J ends, which lost 3 bases and 0 bases, there was a span of 9 bases. The CDR3 is 14 amino acids. The germline V gene has CDR1 ENHRY and CDR2 SYGVKD. CDR3 protein: CAISDVRGSYEQYF. CDR3 DNA: TGTGCCATCAGTGATGTCAGGGGCTCCTACGAGCAGTACTTC.